In this sample, the clone carrying this TCR beta chain turned up a few times. Its matching antigen is unknown. Division of CD4+ cells produced a CD45RA+ naive subset and a CD45RA-negative memory subset. The protocol was immunoSEQ multiplex PCR, while the TCRdb copy is restricted to in-frame clones and leaves out a portion. Of under 2,500,000 clones detected, approximately 96% appear once; the ten largest clones hold roughly 0.13%. The source of the sample is a study of shared clonotypes between healthy human individuals. About the research overall: Three CD4 naive, three CD4 memory, two CD8 naive and one CD8 memory plate were used per donor. Study results and caveats: With few donors, the genetic and exposure-history diversity represented was limited. Tissues were not sampled, only blood, and their repertoires likely differ.

This CDR3 is built from 13 residues. Trimming at V came to 11 bases and at J to 8 bases, leaving 9 bases not matched to a gene. Germline CDR1 and CDR2: ENHRY and SYGVKD. The receptor was derived from a young man in good health. The sequenced sample was naive CD4+ T cells sorted from blood. This sample's subset: CD45RA+ positively selected. This chain links TRBV10-3 with TRBJ1-6, with 7 bases that match TRBD1. The CDR3 region has the DNA TGTGCCCGGTCCGACAGGGCGGATTCACCCCTCCACTTT. This encodes CARSDRADSPLHF.